Following are 17 T cell receptor beta chains from one sample sequenced in a study of breast tumors, draining lymph nodes, adjacent tissues. TCRdb reprocessed the multiplex PCR reads via MiXCR and lists one record per CDR3 protein. The sample has around 22,000 distinct CDR3 sequences, approximately 60% seen once. Sequencing was done on a sample of tumor-adjacent breast tissue. These TCRs come from a female donor with breast cancer. Some clones in this sample may be carry-over from other donors' samples.

The rearrangement joins TRBV7-9 to TRBJ1-4; TRBD1 is a possible D gene (6 bases). V was cut by 1 base and J by 2 bases, with 11 bases left in between. The CDR3 is 16 residues long. The germline CDR1 and CDR2 sequences are SEHNR and FQNEAQ (reference sequence). For the CDR3, the DNA is TGTGCCAGCAGCTTAGAGGGGGGTCTGACTAATGAAAAACTGTTTTTT. It translates to CASSLEGGLTNEKLFF.

In this sample, this clonotype turned up many times. The rearrangement joins TRBV5-4 to TRBJ2-5; D tentatively reads TRBD1 or TRBD2 (8 bases each). The CDR3 runs to 23 residues. Looked up from germline, CDR1 is SGHNT and CDR2 is YYREEE (reference sequence). V was shortened by 4 bases and J by 0 bases, with 37 bases between the two germline ends. The CDR3 nucleotides read TGTGCCAGCAGCCCATTAGCGGGACAGGATCAAGCCCCAACCCTAAGGTACCAAGAGACCCAGTACTTC. It yields the protein CASSPLAGQDQAPTLRYQETQYF.

The table lists this clonotype with a few counts. The chain combines TRBV12-3 or TRBV12-4 with TRBJ2-7; TRBD1 aligns across 9 bases. CDR3 size: 11 residues. The chain's CDR3 is CAGQGSGEQYF. DNA of the CDR3: TGTGCGGGACAGGGCTCTGGCGAGCAGTACTTC.

Worth noting for this clonotype: The junction departs from germline at one end; a sequencing error may be responsible. V and J are TRBV7-7 and TRBJ1-6, with D perhaps matching TRBD1 (5 bases). Germline V gene lookup returns CDR1 SSHAT and CDR2 FNYEAQ (reference sequence). This CDR3 comprises 14 residues. In DNA form, the CDR3 reads TGTGCTAGCAGCTTCGGACAACCAGGATCACCCCTCCACTTT. Encoded protein: CASSFGQPGSPLHF.

This clonotype occurred a few times. The chain carries TRBV7-6 and TRBJ1-6, with 7 bases lining up with TRBD1. After removal of 4 bases from V and 8 bases from J, the junction contained 5 bases not matched to a gene. The CDR3 length is 14 residues. Germline assignment: CDR1 SGHVS and CDR2 FNYEAQ. The CDR3 region is CASSSGTEDSPLHF. The CDR3, as DNA: TGTGCCAGCAGCTCCGGGACAGAGGATTCACCCCTCCACTTT.

This clonotype appeared many times. V and J are TRBV6-5 and TRBJ1-6; possible D gene TRBD1, 5 bases. V shed 5 bases and J shed 13 bases, with 21 bases lying between them. The CDR3 totals 15 residues. The germline CDR1 and CDR2 sequences are MNHEY and SVGAGI. The CDR3 protein is CASSHRDALGVPLHF. The CDR3 bases are TGTGCCAGCAGTCACCGGGACGCCTTGGGGGTCCCCCTCCACTTT.

This clonotype was seen at least ten times. A much larger clone lies one base from this, so it may be a read error. The gene calls are TRBV6-1 and TRBJ2-7; TRBD1 agrees at 11 bases. The J segment lost 5 bases and the V segment lost 5 bases, leaving 8 bases of the junction unmatched. This CDR3 contains 15 residues. Germline V gene sequence: CDR1 MNHNS, CDR2 SASEGT. DNA for the CDR3: TGTGCCAGCAGTCCAGAAGGGACAGGGGGTAACGAGCAGTACTTC. It specifies CASSPEGTGGNEQYF.

V usage is TRBV6-5 and J usage is TRBJ2-5; 7 positions agree with TRBD1. The J call is in doubt because the DNA end fits TRBJ2-7 better. The CDR3 is 14 residues long. Germline V lookup: CDR1 MNHEY, CDR2 SVGAGI. This CDR3 is CASSSFTGAYEQYF. The CDR3 nucleotides read TGTGCCAGCAGCTCCTTCACAGGGGCCTACGAGCAGTACTTC.

As for this clonotype: Being one base from a much bigger clone, this may be a read error. This chain links TRBV3-1 with TRBJ2-1; D perhaps matches TRBD2 (5 bases). Trimming took 4 bases from V and 9 from J, leaving 13 bases between them. The CDR3 loop spans 13 amino acids. Per the germline V gene, CDR1 is LGHDT and CDR2 is YNNKEL (reference sequence). The CDR3 loop reads CASSRAIRGEQFF. The CDR3 nucleotides read TGTGCCAGCAGCCGAGCTATTCGGGGTGAGCAGTTCTTC.

The sample holds many counts of this clonotype. A read error is possible here, since a much larger clone lies one base away. The chain employs TRBV7-9 and TRBJ1-5; D remains ambiguous. Germline V lookup: CDR1 SEHNR, CDR2 FQNEAQ (reference sequence). The ends were cut back, 0 bases at V and 0 bases at J, with 15 bases in the middle. The CDR3 runs to 18 residues. CDR3 sequence: CASSLARRVSYSNQPQHF. The CDR3 bases are TGTGCCAGCAGCTTAGCGAGGAGGGTTTCTTATAGCAATCAGCCCCAGCATTTT. Drawing the rest from reference TRBV7-9 and TRBJ1-5, the complete variable domain is DTGVSQNPRHKITKRGQNVTFRCDPISEHNRLYWYRQTLGQGPEFLTYFQNEAQLEKSRLLSDRFSAERPKGSFSTLEIQRTEQGDSAMYLCASSLARRVSYSNQPQHFGDGTRLSIL.

The gene calls are TRBV7-2 and TRBJ2-3; perhaps TRBD1 as D (6 bases). The CDR3 covers 14 residues. Trimming stripped 5 bases from V and 9 bases from J, with 18 bases between. The V gene's germline CDR1 is SGHTA and CDR2 FQGNSA. The CDR3 region has the DNA TGTGCCAGCAGCGCCCAGGCGGCAGGGGACACGCAGTATTTT. Translating it yields CASSAQAAGDTQYF.

The rearrangement uses TRBV2 and TRBJ1-2; D remains ambiguous. Trimming left V 1 base short and J 2 bases short, with 5 bases between. Germline values: CDR1 SNHLY, CDR2 FYNNEI. The CDR3 is made up of 13 amino acids. CDR3 sequence: CASSEVGNYGYTF. As DNA, the CDR3 is TGTGCCAGCAGTGAAGTCGGGAACTATGGCTACACCTTC.

Details on this clonotype: Since the CDR3 does not end with the conserved phenylalanine or tryptophan, this likely comes from a read error. The DNA is left out, because the CDR3 cannot be placed on it with certainty; the CDR3 is given as TCRdb lists it. This chain links TRBV5-5 with TRBJ2-5; the D call of TRBD1 is as the table states it, not checked on the DNA. With termini counted, the CDR3 has 10 amino acids. Per the germline V gene, CDR1 is SGHKS and CDR2 is YYEKEE (reference sequence). This CDR3 is CASSLEFLGQ.

The rearrangement joins TRBV20-1 to TRBJ2-5, with 9 bases that match TRBD2. This CDR3 is built from 14 residues. V gave up 0 bases and J gave up 5 bases; unmatched junction bases: 4. The germline V gene encodes CDR1 DFQATT and CDR2 SNEGSKA (reference sequence). In DNA form, the CDR3 reads TGCAGTGCTAGAGATGCGGGAGGGCGTGAGACCCAGTACTTC. Translating it yields CSARDAGGRETQYF.

The genes are TRBV7-3 and TRBJ2-2, with D possibly TRBD2 on 6 matching bases. The CDR3 length is 14 residues. The ends were cut back, 4 bases at V and 11 bases at J, with 17 bases in the middle. Germline-derived CDR1 and CDR2 are SGHTA and FQGTGA. The CDR3 sequence is CASSSDPGRDELFF. In nucleotides, the CDR3 is TGTGCCAGCAGCTCAGACCCGGGGCGGGATGAGCTGTTTTTT.

The chain recombines TRBV20-1 with TRBJ2-3; maybe TRBD1 (6 bases). CDR1 and CDR2 from the germline V gene are DFQATT and SNEGSKA (reference sequence). The CDR3 contains 13 residues. V was cut by 6 bases and J by 2 bases, with 12 bases left in between. This CDR3 reads CSAGTPLTDTQYF. The CDR3 DNA sequence: TGCAGTGCCGGGACACCACTCACAGATACGCAGTATTTT.

This clonotype was observed a few times. V and J are TRBV20-1 and TRBJ2-5, with D uncertain. The CDR3 extends over 12 amino acids. The ends were cut back, 7 bases at V and 2 bases at J, with 11 bases in the middle. The germline CDR1 and CDR2 sequences are DFQATT and SNEGSKA (reference sequence). CDR3 protein: CSVSGPQETQYF. The CDR3 DNA sequence: TGCAGTGTCTCCGGTCCGCAAGAGACCCAGTACTTC.